These 29 T cell receptor beta chains originate from one sample sequenced in a study of blood T cell repertoires in COVID-19. TCRdb's copy holds only in-frame clones and misses some; the assay was immunoSEQ multiplex PCR. The repertoire holds 98,000 or so clones, with less than 75% as singletons. The sample consisted of peripheral blood. Receptor source: a woman in her forties with acute or convalescent COVID-19.

This chain uses TRBV5-6 with TRBJ2-1; the D is unclear. V lost 3 bases, J lost 7 bases, and 8 bases lay in between. The CDR3 loop spans 12 amino acids. The germline V gene has CDR1 SGHDT and CDR2 YYEEEE. The CDR3 DNA reads as TGTGCCAGCAGCTCGTGGCCGAATGAGCAGTTCTTC. It translates to CASSSWPNEQFF. The complete variable domain, with remaining parts taken from reference TRBV5-6 and TRBJ2-1, reads DAGVTQSPTHLIKTRGQQVTLRCSPKSGHDTVSWYQQALGQGPQFIFQYYEEEERQRGNFPDRFSGHQFPNYSSELNVNALLLGDSALYLCASSSWPNEQFFGPGTRLTVL.

The chain has TRBV18 and TRBJ2-5, with 11 nucleotides matching TRBD2. CDR3 length: 16 amino acids. Germline V CDR1 and CDR2: KGHSH, LQKENI. The V gene end was trimmed by 0 bases and the J gene end by 2 bases; junction bases not matched to a gene: 2. The CDR3 loop is CASSPPSGRVQETQYF. As DNA, the CDR3 is TGTGCCAGCTCACCACCTAGCGGGAGGGTACAAGAGACCCAGTACTTC. Drawing the rest from reference TRBV18 and TRBJ2-5, the complete variable domain is NAGVMQNPRHLVRRRGQEARLRCSPMKGHSHVYWYRQLPEEGLKFMVYLQKENIIDESGMPKERFSAEFPKEGPSILRIQQVVRGDSAAYFCASSPPSGRVQETQYFGPGTRLLVL.

The V gene is TRBV18, the J gene TRBJ2-1; 9 nucleotides line up with TRBD2. CDR3 length: 15 residues. Germline V CDR1 and CDR2: KGHSH, LQKENI. V shed 6 bases and J 2 bases; nucleotides not matched to a gene: 5. CDR3: CASSAGLAAYNEQFF. The CDR3 coding sequence is TGTGCCAGCTCCGCGGGACTAGCCGCCTACAATGAGCAGTTCTTC. Full variable domain (outside the CDR3, taken from reference TRBV18 and TRBJ2-1): NAGVMQNPRHLVRRRGQEARLRCSPMKGHSHVYWYRQLPEEGLKFMVYLQKENIIDESGMPKERFSAEFPKEGPSILRIQQVVRGDSAAYFCASSAGLAAYNEQFFGPGTRLTVL.

This sequence joins TRBV19 and TRBJ2-5, with D maybe TRBD1 (5 bases). Deletions cut 5 bases from V and 1 base from J, with 11 bases between. From germline, CDR1 is LNHDA and CDR2 SQIVND (reference sequence). The CDR3 length is 14 residues. The CDR3 sequence is CASSLGRGQETQYF. The CDR3 DNA sequence: TGTGCCAGTAGTCTGGGTAGGGGCCAAGAGACCCAGTACTTC. The whole variable domain, filled in from reference TRBV19 and TRBJ2-5, reads DGGITQSPKYLFRKEGQNVTLSCEQNLNHDAMYWYRQDPGQGLRLIYYSQIVNDFQKGDIAEGYSVSREKKESFPLTVTSAQKNPTAFYLCASSLGRGQETQYFGPGTRLLVL.

The table lists this clone with a few counts. This chain connects TRBV4-1 to TRBJ2-1, with D perhaps TRBD2 (7 bases). CDR3 length: 17 amino acids. The V end was cut by 5 bases, the J end by 6 bases, with 23 bases between. Germline V gene sequence: CDR1 MGHRA, CDR2 YSYEKL. The CDR3 region has the DNA TGCGCCAGCAGCGGGCCGCGCGGGGGCTCACGGGGCAATGAGCAGTTCTTC. This translates into CASSGPRGGSRGNEQFF.

The gene calls are TRBV2 and TRBJ2-6; TRBD1 matches 7 bases. The junction had 21 bases not matched to a gene; V was cut back by 9 bases and J by 1 base. Germline loops: CDR1 SNHLY, CDR2 FYNNEI. The CDR3 length is 20 residues. The CDR3 region is CARTSRQGHFSSSGANVLTF. As DNA, the CDR3 is TGTGCCAGAACCTCACGACAGGGCCATTTTTCTTCTTCTGGGGCCAACGTCCTGACTTTC.

The chain recombines TRBV13 with TRBJ2-3, with D perhaps matching TRBD1 (6 bases). CDR1 PRHDT and CDR2 FYEKMQ come from the germline V gene (reference sequence). V lost 5 bases and J lost 1, with 7 bases in between. CDR3 length: 13 residues. The CDR3 DNA reads TGTGCCAGCAGCCGGACAGGCACAGATACGCAGTATTTT. Translated, it gives CASSRTGTDTQYF.

This clone was detected only a few times. The rearrangement joins TRBV5-1 to TRBJ1-2; possibly TRBD1 for D (5 bases). Trimming cost V 7 bases and J 4 bases, with 20 bases left between them. Germline-derived CDR1 and CDR2 are SGHRS and YFSETQ. The CDR3 spans 15 residues. CDR3 protein: CASGGRESRTYGYTF. CDR3 DNA: TGCGCCAGCGGGGGACGGGAGAGTCGGACCTATGGCTACACCTTC. The whole variable domain, filled in from reference TRBV5-1 and TRBJ1-2, reads KAGVTQTPRYLIKTRGQQVTLSCSPISGHRSVSWYQQTPGQGLQFLFEYFSETQRNKGNFPGRFSGRQFSNSRSEMNVSTLELGDSALYLCASGGRESRTYGYTFGSGTRLTVV.

The rearrangement links TRBV6-5 to TRBJ1-1; no firm D call. This CDR3 has 13 residues. Trimming shortened V by 7 bases and J by 0 bases, and 9 bases separated the two germline ends. Germline V lookup: CDR1 MNHEY, CDR2 SVGAGI. The chain's CDR3 is CASNAGVNTEAFF. Written as DNA, the CDR3 is TGTGCCAGCAACGCAGGCGTGAACACTGAAGCTTTCTTT.

The gene calls are TRBV27 and TRBJ1-2; 9 bases agree with TRBD1. Germline trimming cut 4 bases from V and 7 bases from J; bases unmatched to any gene: 10. The germline CDR1 and CDR2 sequences are MNHEY and SMNVEV (reference sequence). The CDR3 has 15 amino acids. CDR3 region: CASSSSGQGYFGYTF. The DNA for the CDR3 is TGTGCCAGCAGTTCGTCGGGACAGGGATATTTTGGCTACACCTTC.

The V call is TRBV7-2, the J call TRBJ1-1, with 11 positions matching TRBD1. CDR3 length: 14 residues. The germline gives CDR1 SGHTA, CDR2 FQGNSA. J was trimmed by 8 bases and V by 5 bases; bases with no gene match: 7. CDR3 amino acids: CASSARTGGEEAFF. The CDR3 DNA is TGTGCCAGCAGCGCCAGGACAGGGGGCGAGGAAGCTTTCTTT.

This clone turned up a few times. The J gene is TRBJ2-6, the V gene TRBV9; D is undetermined. Germline V gene data show CDR1 as SGDLS and CDR2 as YYNGEE. The CDR3 length is 14 residues. V lost 4 bases, J lost 0 bases, and 5 bases lay in between. The DNA for the CDR3 is TGTGCCAGCAGCCCGAGCTCTGGGGCCAACGTCCTGACTTTC. Protein: CASSPSSGANVLTF.

This chain joins TRBV5-5 and TRBJ2-6, with D unresolved. CDR1 and CDR2 from the germline V gene are SGHKS and YYEKEE (reference sequence). The CDR3 loop spans 17 amino acids. With 0 bases removed from V and 1 base from J, the gap between germline ends came to 11 bases. In DNA, the CDR3 is TGTGCCAGCAGCTTGGAGCGTTCTGAGTCTGGGGCCAACGTCCTGACTTTC. Translated: CASSLERSESGANVLTF.

This clone came up a few times. The rearrangement joins TRBV5-1 to TRBJ2-2; 8 nucleotides line up with TRBD1. The CDR3 covers 16 residues. V trimming: 4 bases; J trimming: 6 bases; junction bases outside the gene matches: 11. Germline CDR1 reads SGHRS; CDR2 reads YFSETQ. The CDR3 region has the DNA TGCGCCAGCAGCGGCGAGGCAGGGGGCCTCTCCGGGGAGCTGTTTTTT. Its protein product is CASSGEAGGLSGELFF.

The V call is TRBV5-1, the J call TRBJ2-2; no reliable D call. There are 16 residues in the CDR3. Germline V gene sequence: CDR1 SGHRS, CDR2 YFSETQ. V lost 3 bases and J lost 2, with 14 bases in between. The CDR3 nucleotides read TGCGCCAGCAGCTCTCCTCGAGGCCAAAACACCGGGGAGCTGTTTTTT. This sequence encodes CASSSPRGQNTGELFF.

The chain couples TRBV5-1 to TRBJ1-4; D unresolved. CDR1 is SGHRS and CDR2 is YFSETQ in the germline V gene. V was shortened by 0 bases and J by 3 bases, with 18 bases between the two germline ends. The CDR3 consists of 18 residues. CDR3 bases: TGCGCCAGCAGCTTGGGGGAGTTGTGGGTGGATCCTAATGAAAAACTGTTTTTT. It translates to CASSLGELWVDPNEKLFF. The complete variable domain, with remaining parts taken from reference TRBV5-1 and TRBJ1-4, reads KAGVTQTPRYLIKTRGQQVTLSCSPISGHRSVSWYQQTPGQGLQFLFEYFSETQRNKGNFPGRFSGRQFSNSRSEMNVSTLELGDSALYLCASSLGELWVDPNEKLFFGSGTQLSVL.

Only one count was recorded for this clone. Other DNA sequences in the sample encode the same CDR3. The chain combines TRBV5-1 with TRBJ1-1; 7 nucleotides agree with TRBD1. CDR3 length: 14 amino acids. Per germline, CDR1 SGHRS and CDR2 YFSETQ. V shed 4 bases, J shed 0 bases, and the junction held 3 bases outside the gene matches. The DNA of the CDR3 is TGCGCCAGCAGCCTGACAGGGATGAACACTGAAGCTTTCTTT. Translating it yields CASSLTGMNTEAFF.

This chain joins TRBV25-1 and TRBJ1-5; D might be TRBD1 (6 bases). Between the trimmed V and J ends, which lost 6 bases and 0 bases, there was a span of 12 bases. The CDR3 runs to 15 residues. Germline V gene data show CDR1 as MGHDK and CDR2 as SYGVNS. CDR3 amino acids: CASSRTVYSNQPQHF. The CDR3 DNA reads as TGTGCCAGCAGCAGGACAGTTTATAGCAATCAGCCCCAGCATTTT.

This chain links TRBV19 with TRBJ2-3; 10 bases are shared with TRBD1. V shed 5 bases and J 7 bases; nucleotides not matched to a gene: 6. This CDR3 has 14 residues. Germline V CDR1 and CDR2: LNHDA, SQIVND (reference sequence). The CDR3 nucleotides read TGTGCCAGTAGTTCGGGACAGGGGCAACATACGCAGTATTTT. Its translation is CASSSGQGQHTQYF. The variable domain in full, completed from reference TRBV19 and TRBJ2-3, reads DGGITQSPKYLFRKEGQNVTLSCEQNLNHDAMYWYRQDPGQGLRLIYYSQIVNDFQKGDIAEGYSVSREKKESFPLTVTSAQKNPTAFYLCASSSGQGQHTQYFGPGTRLTVL.

This clone came up a few times. The V call is TRBV6-2 or TRBV6-3, the J call TRBJ2-5; the match to TRBD2 covers 8 bases. There are 16 residues in the CDR3. J was trimmed by 2 bases and V by 4 bases; bases with no gene match: 9. The V gene's germline CDR1 is MNHEY and CDR2 SVGEGT. CDR3 sequence reads: CASSSRGSGVQETQYF. CDR3 in DNA: TGTGCCAGCAGTTCCCGAGGTAGCGGGGTTCAAGAGACCCAGTACTTC.

In this sample, this clone turned up a few times. The chain recombines TRBV27 with TRBJ1-2; a weak D match, TRBD1 (5 bases). Deletions cut 6 bases from V and 3 bases from J, with 14 bases between. The CDR3 is 14 residues long. The germline V gene encodes CDR1 MNHEY and CDR2 SMNVEV (reference sequence). CDR3 DNA: TGTGCCAGCAGAAACCACCAGGGTTACTATGGCTACACCTTC. It yields the protein CASRNHQGYYGYTF.

The rearrangement uses TRBV7-9 and TRBJ2-3, with D perhaps matching TRBD2 (7 bases). The CDR3 covers 18 residues. Trimming left V 1 base short and J 1 base short, with 18 bases between. CDR1 and CDR2 from the germline V gene are SEHNR and FQNEAQ (reference sequence). The CDR3 is CASSLGGGPSPGTDTQYF. The CDR3 coding sequence is TGTGCCAGCAGCTTAGGGGGGGGGCCCTCCCCTGGCACAGATACGCAGTATTTT.

The CDR3 protein is CASSQDQAVGQPQHF. CDR3 nucleotides: TGTGCCAGCAGCCAAGATCAGGCAGTTGGTCAGCCCCAGCATTTT. The J gene is TRBJ1-5, the V gene TRBV3-1 (or the pseudogene TRBV3-2), with D uncertain. CDR3 size: 15 residues. V was clipped by 0 bases and J by 6 bases, with 12 bases between them. CDR1 LGHDT and CDR2 YNNKEL come from the germline V gene (reference sequence).

This clone was observed once. This rearrangement joins TRBV6-5 to TRBJ1-1; 7 bases fit TRBD1. V shed 8 bases and J 1 base; nucleotides not matched to a gene: 1. Germline loops: CDR1 MNHEY, CDR2 SVGAGI. This CDR3 is 12 amino acids long. The CDR3 sequence is CASRTGNTEAFF. The CDR3 DNA follows: TGTGCCAGCCGGACAGGGAACACTGAAGCTTTCTTT.

The gene calls are TRBV5-1 and TRBJ1-1; no clear D. The V and J ends lost 3 bases and 1 base respectively, with 7 bases between them. The CDR3 consists of 13 residues. Per germline, CDR1 SGHRS and CDR2 YFSETQ. For the CDR3, the DNA is TGCGCCAGCAGCTCCGCACAGAACACTGAAGCTTTCTTT. Protein sequence: CASSSAQNTEAFF. The variable domain in full, completed from reference TRBV5-1 and TRBJ1-1, reads KAGVTQTPRYLIKTRGQQVTLSCSPISGHRSVSWYQQTPGQGLQFLFEYFSETQRNKGNFPGRFSGRQFSNSRSEMNVSTLELGDSALYLCASSSAQNTEAFFGQGTRLTVV.

J is TRBJ2-1 and V is TRBV7-2; D possibly corresponds to TRBD2 (6 bases). The germline gives CDR1 SGHTA, CDR2 FQGNSA. This CDR3 spans 13 amino acids. V lost 5 bases and J lost 7, with 12 bases in between. In DNA, the CDR3 is TGTGCCAGCAGCCGGGAGACCGGAAATGAGCAGTTCTTC. It codes for CASSRETGNEQFF.

This chain joins TRBV2 and TRBJ2-5, with 8 bases lining up with TRBD2. CDR1 and CDR2 (germline): SNHLY, FYNNEI. V was pared by 7 bases and J by 0 bases, with 7 bases of the junction left unmatched. The CDR3 runs to 15 residues. The CDR3 DNA reads TGTGCCAGCAAGCTTAGCGGGGCATACCAAGAGACCCAGTACTTC. This codes for CASKLSGAYQETQYF.

This chain joins TRBV18 and TRBJ2-7, with 7 bases aligning to TRBD1. V shed 6 bases and J 0 bases; nucleotides not matched to a gene: 2. CDR1 KGHSH and CDR2 LQKENI come from the germline V gene. The CDR3 is 13 amino acids. The CDR3 region is CASSDRVSYEQYF. In nucleotides, the CDR3 is TGTGCCAGCTCTGACAGGGTCTCCTACGAGCAGTACTTC.

This clone has a single count. J is TRBJ1-5 and V is TRBV5-1, with TRBD1 matching 7 bases. CDR3 length: 15 amino acids. Germline V gene lookup returns CDR1 SGHRS and CDR2 YFSETQ. With 3 bases clipped from V and 7 bases from J, the junction kept 10 bases outside the gene matches. In DNA form, the CDR3 reads TGCGCCAGCAGCTCGACAGGGCAGTCAGGGCAGCCCCAGCATTTT. Translation gives CASSSTGQSGQPQHF.